This T cell receptor beta chain is drawn from a study of the immune and genomic landscape of osteosarcoma (dated by TCRdb to 2018 to 2020). Regarding the study in general: The overall cohort comprised 40 to 50 pediatric and adult patients with high-grade osteosarcoma, with a median age at diagnosis of 25 to 35 years (range about 5-81). The cohort was enriched for poor-risk disease, as unfavorable pathologic response to standard therapy was shown in more than 71% of the cohort and around two thirds of the cohort were deceased. In the overall cohort, 45% to 60% of patients were male, and localized disease at diagnosis was presented by around four fifths of patients. Osteosarcoma specimens were profiled with whole genome, RNA and T-cell receptor sequencing plus immunohistochemistry and reverse phase protein arrays so that immunogenic potential could be defined. To characterize the osteosarcoma immunogenomic landscape, the TCR sequencing results were combined with transcriptome, protein array and immunostaining data. The study aimed to explain the limited clinical activity of immune checkpoint inhibitors in osteosarcoma. A couple of samples from the same tumor site were contributed by each of a few patients. Study-level results and caveats: Clonality benchmarks were derived from external normal skin and healthy peripheral blood data rather than from matched normal tissue. Sample size was not determined by any statistical method, because osteosarcoma is rare and every possible sample was collected. Productive TCR clonality was found to be low overall, with an average of 0.09 and a maximum of 0.3, which suggested limited T-cell clonal expansion. In five cases, a single hyperexpanded clone dominated the repertoire, and each of these five cases had fewer than 100 T-cell clonotypes. Alongside the frozen tumor specimens, matched blood was collected from only a couple of patients. Higher TCR productive clonality was observed in the immune-hot C3 cluster than in the cold C1 cluster, although TCR productive clonality remained low overall.

The specimens were post-treatment primary, local recurrence and metastasis tumors obtained from patients with a poor prognosis. TCR beta chain CDR3 regions were immunosequenced using the ImmunoSEQ Assay (Adaptive Biotechnologies). The authors' analysis ran thus. TCRB rearrangements, read counts, read proportions and gene usage were exported through the ImmunoSEQ Analyzer platform. T-cell clonality was computed as 1 minus Pielou's evenness on productive rearrangements. In the clonal space homeostasis analysis, clonotypes were binned as rare, small, medium, large or hyperexpanded (0.01 to 1 of the repertoire). TCR productive clonality was compared across immune clusters C1, C2 and C3 using the Wilcoxon rank sum test. Entries here come from immuneACCESS through TCRdb and include only in-frame sequences with V and J called. Some clones fail to appear in such tables; in the studies checked, an unresolved V gene covers under half of the shortfall, and the cause of the remainder is unknown. That table supplies the V and J calls and clone size; D and trimming were determined from the DNA. The sample includes a few thousand clones, with around 80% observed a single time. 6% to 7% of the sample is taken by the ten largest.

Including the terminal cysteine and phenylalanine, the CDR3 comprises 16 residues. Of all the DNA, just the CDR3 is kept, 48 bases in frame from base 1. Trimming costs V 0 bases and J 7 bases, and their ends lie 16 bases apart. CDR1 PRHDT and CDR2 FYEKMQ are derived from the germline V gene (reference sequence). With regard to this clone: What antigen it recognizes has not been identified. Base qualities are missing; no much larger clone stands one base away.

Sequencing was done on a sample of osteosarcoma tumor tissue from the lung. The sequence came from a human donor with osteosarcoma. This receptor chain uses TRBV13 and TRBJ1-5; TRBD1 is possibly the D segment (6 matching bases). The CDR3 sequence is CASSLGAVGRGQPQHF. The DNA sequence follows: TGTGCCAGCAGCTTAGGGGCCGTCGGGAGGGGGCAGCCCCAGCATTTT.